This T cell receptor (beta chain) was retrieved from a study of T cells in Graves' hyperthyroidism and ophthalmopathy. General observations from the study: Most thyroid clonotypes that were expanded above 0.001 also turned up in blood.

Comment on this clonotype: Its target is unknown.

Aged 18 to 65, the patients had hyperthyroidism that was newly diagnosed and had lasted under 2 months. The PBMCs studied were ones that came from about 10 ml fresh peripheral blood. TCR beta CDR3 sequences were amplified from RNA transcripts. HTBI primers were used for first-round RT-PCR of the TCR CDR3. TCRdb reprocessed the multiplex PCR reads with MiXCR, giving one entry per CDR3 protein. In the table there are a few hundred thousand distinct CDR3 sequences, around 20% of which are singletons. Trimming pared 5 bases from V and 3 bases from J, leaving 10 bases between. Germline assignment: CDR1 LNHDA and CDR2 SQIVND (reference sequence). The CDR3 runs 13 residues.

The clonotype comes from a man younger than 35 with Graves' hyperthyroidism. Sequencing input: blood. This sequence joins TRBV19 and TRBJ2-5; D is possibly TRBD1 (6 bases). CDR3 nucleotide sequence: TGTGCCAGTAGTCCGAACAGGGAAGAGACCCAGTACTTC. Residues: CASSPNREETQYF.